The sequence of this TCR beta chain was determined in a study of PD-1 blockade in classical Hodgkin lymphoma. Study-wide results and limits: Patients were excluded if nivolumab began under 1 year after ASCT (the autologous transplant). The CD4+ diversity rise by C4D1 was clearest in complete responders. Baseline TCR diversity was reportedly lower in newly diagnosed patients than in healthy donors. It was reported as lower still in relapsed/refractory patients.

Profiling relied on immunoSEQ multiplex PCR, and the TCRdb table lists in-frame clones only, not all of them. The sample holds 6,000 to 6,500 clones, around 73% seen once. The sample's time point: cycle 4 day 1 (C4D1), after five to seven weeks of nivolumab. Each of the patients experienced relapse following autologous stem cell transplantation, and their brentuximab vedotin exposure differed. PBMCs, once thawed, yielded CD8+ T cells isolated by magnetic negative selection. Relapsed/refractory classical Hodgkin lymphoma patients had complete, partial or progressive responses. On this clone: Antigen unknown.

The CDR3 totals 16 residues. Germline CDR1 SNHLY, CDR2 FYNNEI. V was clipped by 4 bases and J by 0 bases, with 15 bases between them. The receptor's source is a human donor with classical Hodgkin lymphoma. Source: CD8+ T cells from blood, taken before the fourth cycle of nivolumab. The V call is TRBV2, the J call TRBJ1-1; D is uncertain. CDR3 in DNA: TGTGCCAGCAGTGGTGACCCTTCTAAGGTGAACACTGAAGCTTTCTTT. Translating gives CASSGDPSKVNTEAFF.